A selection of T cell receptor beta chains follows, all from one sample in a study of shared clonotypes between healthy human individuals. The protocol was immunoSEQ multiplex PCR, while the TCRdb copy is restricted to in-frame clones and leaves out a portion. The table records about 2,500,000 clones, roughly 92% of them present only once. The sequenced sample consisted of naive CD4+ T cells sorted from blood. Receptors originate from a young man in good health. Both conserved end residues are part of each CDR3. The D gene is left open where the match is weak. Clone size is not always given. Where it is, it says once, few, many or a class for expanded clones.

D gene	clone size	V gene	J gene	CDR3 protein	CDR3 DNA
NA	once	TRBV6-5	TRBJ2-1	CASSSGANYNEQFF	TGTGCCAGCAGTTCGGGGGCGAACTACAATGAGCAGTTCTTC
TRBD2	once	TRBV5-1	TRBJ2-3	CASSLTSGWDTQYF	TGCGCCAGCAGCTTAACTAGCGGATGGGATACGCAGTATTTT
NA	NA	TRBV5-1	TRBJ1-3	CASRVGLTLSGNTIYF	TGCGCCAGCAGGGTGGGACTTACCCTATCTGGAAACACCATATATTTT
NA	NA	TRBV10-1	TRBJ2-3	CASSAQADTQYF	TGCGCCAGCAGTGCCCAGGCGGATACGCAGTATTTT
NA	NA	TRBV2	TRBJ1-5	CASSTDQGYQPQHF	TGTGCCAGCAGCACAGATCAGGGCTATCAGCCCCAGCATTTT
TRBD1	once	TRBV6-5	TRBJ1-1	CASTTGVGTEAFF	TGTGCCAGCACTACAGGGGTAGGCACTGAAGCTTTCTTT
TRBD1	NA	TRBV6-6	TRBJ1-5	CASSPGQGASQPQHF	TGTGCCAGCAGTCCGGGACAGGGAGCTTCTCAGCCCCAGCATTTT
NA	NA	TRBV9	TRBJ1-4	CASSVGTVNEKLFF	TGTGCCAGCAGCGTAGGGACAGTCAATGAAAAACTGTTTTTT
NA	NA	TRBV2	TRBJ2-2	CASSGTAPQNTGELFF	TGTGCCAGCAGTGGGACAGCCCCACAGAACACCGGGGAGCTGTTTTTT
NA	NA	TRBV27	TRBJ1-1	CASSLSHTPNTEAFF	TGTGCCAGCAGTTTATCCCACACTCCCAACACTGAAGCTTTCTTT
TRBD1	NA	TRBV28	TRBJ2-7	CASSAPGTGDSYEQYF	TGTGCCAGCAGTGCTCCCGGGACAGGGGACTCCTACGAGCAGTACTTC
NA	NA	TRBV11-2	TRBJ1-6	CASSLAPGSQGSPLHF	TGTGCCAGCAGCCTTGCCCCGGGAAGCCAAGGTTCACCCCTCCACTTT
NA	once	TRBV30	TRBJ2-7	CAWSVSHLRSYEQYF	TGTGCCTGGAGTGTAAGCCACCTACGCTCCTACGAGCAGTACTTC
NA	NA	TRBV7-3	TRBJ2-1	CASSLTGGSNNEQFF	TGTGCCAGCAGCTTGACGGGGGGCTCTAATAATGAGCAGTTCTTC
NA	NA	TRBV7-2	TRBJ1-1	CASSLSRGTEAFF	TGTGCCAGCAGCTTAAGCAGGGGCACTGAAGCTTTCTTT
TRBD2	NA	TRBV9	TRBJ2-1	CASNPGLAGGNEQFF	TGTGCCAGCAACCCGGGGCTAGCGGGAGGGAATGAGCAGTTCTTC
TRBD2	NA	TRBV4-1	TRBJ2-7	CASSQDFSGIREQYF	TGCGCCAGCAGCCAAGATTTTAGCGGGATTCGCGAGCAGTACTTC
NA	NA	TRBV5-6	TRBJ2-1	CASSLPRRGLNYNEQFF	TGTGCCAGCAGCTTGCCTAGGCGCGGGCTCAATTACAATGAGCAGTTCTTC
NA	NA	TRBV5-4	TRBJ1-2	CASSPGGASEYGYTF	TGTGCCAGCAGCCCGGGAGGGGCATCTGAGTATGGCTACACCTTC
NA	NA	TRBV7-9	TRBJ1-5	CASSQNRVGSNQPQHF	TGTGCCAGCAGCCAGAACAGGGTCGGGAGCAATCAGCCCCAGCATTTT
NA	NA	TRBV10-3	TRBJ2-6	CATRWGPTGANVLTF	TGTGCCACTAGATGGGGACCAACTGGGGCCAACGTCCTGACTTTC
NA	NA	TRBV7-2	TRBJ1-2	CASSLTVNYGYTF	TGTGCCAGCAGCTTAACGGTTAACTATGGCTACACCTTC
NA	NA	TRBV7-3	TRBJ1-6	CASSLKPFSPLHF	TGTGCCAGCAGCTTAAAGCCATTTTCACCCCTCCACTTT
NA	few	TRBV11-2	TRBJ2-2	CASSLDRGELFF	TGTGCCAGCAGCTTAGACCGCGGGGAGCTGTTTTTT
NA	NA	TRBV7-2	TRBJ2-3	CASSPRETTGYDTQYF	TGTGCCAGCAGCCCTCGGGAAACTACAGGGTACGATACGCAGTATTTT
NA	NA	TRBV28	TRBJ2-7	CASSSTSYEQYF	TGTGCCAGCAGTTCCACCTCCTACGAGCAGTACTTC
NA	NA	TRBV6-5	TRBJ1-3	CASSDVLMGNTIYF	TGTGCCAGCAGTGACGTGTTAATGGGAAACACCATATATTTT
NA	NA	TRBV6-4	TRBJ2-7	CASSEAATRGVYEQYF	TGTGCCAGCAGTGAGGCCGCCACTCGGGGCGTCTACGAGCAGTACTTC
NA	NA	TRBV5-4	TRBJ1-1	CASSLDRENTEAFF	TGTGCCAGCAGCTTGGACAGGGAGAACACTGAAGCTTTCTTT
TRBD1	NA	TRBV14	TRBJ1-5	CASSQAGGGQPQHF	TGTGCCAGCAGCCAAGCAGGGGGAGGTCAGCCCCAGCATTTT
NA	once	TRBV27	TRBJ2-5	CASSFGERETQYF	TGTGCCAGCAGTTTCGGTGAGCGAGAGACCCAGTACTTC
NA	NA	TRBV5-1	TRBJ1-2	CASSLDAGLGGYTF	TGCGCCAGCAGCTTGGACGCGGGACTGGGTGGCTACACCTTC
TRBD2	once	TRBV29-1	TRBJ2-3	CSVEGLADFSTDTQYF	TGCAGCGTTGAAGGACTAGCGGACTTTAGCACAGATACGCAGTATTTT
NA	NA	TRBV10-3	TRBJ2-1	CAISVGQTSYNEQFF	TGTGCCATCAGTGTAGGGCAGACTTCCTACAATGAGCAGTTCTTC
NA	NA	TRBV10-3	TRBJ1-2	CAIAHKDIRGDGYTF	TGTGCCATCGCCCATAAGGATATTAGGGGAGATGGCTACACCTTC
TRBD1	NA	TRBV6-5	TRBJ1-2	CASSVRGFDGYTF	TGTGCCAGCAGTGTCAGGGGGTTCGATGGCTACACCTTC
NA	NA	TRBV19	TRBJ1-4	CASSQRAKEKLFF	TGTGCCAGTAGTCAACGGGCAAAAGAAAAACTGTTTTTT
TRBD2	NA	TRBV10-1	TRBJ2-7	CASSDPSASGTYEQYF	TGCGCCAGCAGTGACCCTTCGGCTAGCGGTACCTACGAGCAGTACTTC
NA	once	TRBV7-9	TRBJ1-1	CASSLAYQSNTEAFF	TGTGCCAGCAGCTTAGCATATCAATCGAACACTGAAGCTTTCTTT
TRBD1	NA	TRBV5-4	TRBJ1-1	CASSLGTGDTEAFF	TGTGCCAGCAGCTTGGGGACAGGGGACACTGAAGCTTTCTTT
TRBD1	NA	TRBV18	TRBJ1-1	CASSLKDRGSAFF	TGTGCCAGCTCACTAAAGGACAGGGGTTCAGCTTTCTTT
TRBD2	NA	TRBV10-3	TRBJ2-1	CAISDSLAGGPNEQFF	TGTGCCATCAGTGACTCACTAGCGGGGGGGCCAAATGAGCAGTTCTTC
NA	NA	TRBV9	TRBJ2-1	CASSPRLGSYNEQFF	TGTGCCAGCAGCCCCCGACTCGGCTCCTACAATGAGCAGTTCTTC
NA	once	TRBV5-8	TRBJ1-3	CASSLRSGPGNTIYF	TGTGCCAGCAGCTTGCGGTCGGGTCCTGGAAACACCATATATTTT
NA	NA	TRBV2	TRBJ1-5	CASNRRYSNQPQHF	TGTGCCAGCAACCGGAGGTATAGCAATCAGCCCCAGCATTTT
NA	NA	TRBV28	TRBJ2-7	CATRTMGDGHF	TGTGCCACCCGAACAATGGGGGACGGACACTTC
TRBD1	NA	TRBV6-1	TRBJ1-2	CASRDRAPRMGYTF	TGTGCCAGCAGGGACAGGGCTCCGAGAATGGGCTACACCTTC
NA	NA	TRBV10-1	TRBJ2-4	CASSEGSLGYIQYF	TGCGCCAGCAGTGAGGGTTCTCTCGGGTACATTCAGTACTTC
NA	NA	TRBV6-7	TRBJ1-1	CASSHRTVMNTEAFF	TGTGCCAGCAGCCACAGGACAGTGATGAACACTGAAGCTTTCTTT
NA	NA	TRBV5-1	TRBJ1-4	CASSDGPTNEKLFF	TGCGCCAGCAGCGACGGTCCTACTAATGAAAAACTGTTTTTT
TRBD2	NA	TRBV7-8	TRBJ2-1	CASAPSGAYNEQFF	TGTGCCAGCGCCCCAAGCGGGGCTTACAATGAGCAGTTCTTC
TRBD1	NA	TRBV2	TRBJ1-6	CASRRQGPNSPLHF	TGTGCCAGCAGGAGACAGGGGCCTAATTCACCCCTCCACTTT
TRBD2	NA	TRBV7-6	TRBJ2-7	CASSLGGSGASYEQYF	TGTGCCAGCAGCTTAGGCGGTAGCGGGGCTTCCTACGAGCAGTACTTC
TRBD1	NA	TRBV6-6	TRBJ2-7	CASRGTARNSYEQYF	TGTGCCAGCAGGGGGACAGCGCGCAATTCCTACGAGCAGTACTTC
NA	NA	TRBV28	TRBJ2-2	CASSPSGNTGELFF	TGTGCCAGCAGTCCGTCCGGAAACACCGGGGAGCTGTTTTTT